What follows is one TCR beta chain and its context. Sequenced by immunoSEQ multiplex PCR; TCRdb stores in-frame clones only, minus some. This sample has approximately 200,000 clones, with 85% to 90% found just once. The CDR3 is 14 amino acids. Looked up from germline, CDR1 is GTSNPN and CDR2 is SVGIG (reference sequence). Trimming pared 1 base from V and 5 bases from J, leaving 12 bases between. The entry originates in a study of blood T cell repertoires in COVID-19. Overall study context: T cells, B-cell-depleted T cells, or PBMCs supplied cDNA or gDNA.

V gene TRBV30 combines with J gene TRBJ1-5, with D possibly TRBD1 on 6 matching bases. The source of this sequence is a woman in her sixties with acute or convalescent COVID-19. The specimen was peripheral blood. CDR3 sequence reads: CAWSAGTTDQPQHF. The CDR3 nucleotides read TGTGCCTGGAGTGCCGGGACAACTGATCAGCCCCAGCATTTT.